This T cell receptor (beta chain) was captured by sequencing in a study of lymphopenia after photon versus proton radiotherapy. Findings and limits, study-wide: Larger post-nadir TCR diversity loss correlated inversely with survival in deceased patients.

From germline, CDR1 is SGHRS and CDR2 YFSETQ. The CDR3 has 14 residues. V dropped 4 bases and J dropped 5 bases, with 12 bases sitting between them. Concerning this clone itself: No antigen is known for it.

This table comes from immunoSEQ multiplex PCR, and its TCRdb copy is limited to in-frame clones, with some not included. The sample records 70,000 or so clones, 80% to 95% being singletons. This chain links TRBV5-1 with TRBJ2-2; D not resolved. This receptor was identified in a woman aged 40 to 50 with cholangiocarcinoma. The sample here was peripheral blood, taken from a patient treated with photon-based radiotherapy. CDR3: CASSPETETGELFF. The CDR3, as DNA: TGCGCCAGCAGCCCGGAGACGGAGACCGGGGAGCTGTTTTTT.